The 12 T cell receptor beta chains below come from one sample, sequenced in a study of T cells in Graves' hyperthyroidism and ophthalmopathy. Authors of the study amplified TCR beta CDR3 regions from RNA transcripts. First-round RT-PCR targeting the TCR CDR3 was performed with the HTBI primer set. In TCRdb, the multiplex PCR reads were re-called with MiXCR into one record per CDR3 protein. Among 660,000 or so distinct CDR3 sequences listed, less than 25% were seen once. The sample taken for sequencing was blood. The receptors were sampled from a man under 40 with Graves' ophthalmopathy.

This clonotype was picked up a small number of times. The genes are TRBV10-3 and TRBJ1-2; TRBD1 is a possible D gene (5 bases). The ends were cut back, 5 bases at V and 2 bases at J, with 9 bases in the middle. The CDR3 length is 13 residues. CDR1 is ENHRY, CDR2 SYGVKD, per germline. The CDR3: CAISQGGNYGYTF. In DNA, the CDR3 is TGTGCCATCAGTCAGGGAGGAAACTATGGCTACACCTTC.

The sample holds a few counts of this clonotype. This chain uses TRBV11-3 with TRBJ2-1, with D perhaps TRBD2 (6 bases). The CDR3 loop spans 14 amino acids. Germline values: CDR1 SGHNT, CDR2 YENEEA. V gave up 3 bases and J gave up 7 bases, with 13 bases separating them. CDR3 nucleotide sequence: TGTGCCAGCAGCTTTGGCGGGACCTTAAATGAGCAGTTCTTC. Its protein is CASSFGGTLNEQFF.

This clonotype was picked up many times. V and J are TRBV18 and TRBJ2-7; no clear D. The CDR3 is 14 amino acids. Germline V gene lookup returns CDR1 KGHSH and CDR2 LQKENI. With 5 bases removed from V and 2 bases from J, the gap between germline ends came to 13 bases. The CDR3 DNA is TGTGCCAGCTCAAGTATCGCGGCCGCCTACGAGCAGTACTTC. This gives the protein CASSSIAAAYEQYF.

This clonotype was observed many times. The rearrangement joins TRBV2 to TRBJ2-7, with D maybe TRBD1 (6 bases). CDR1 is SNHLY and CDR2 is FYNNEI in the germline V gene. The germline V and J ends were trimmed by 7 bases and 2 bases, with 9 bases remaining between them. The CDR3 runs to 12 residues. The chain's CDR3 is CASTDSTYEQYF. CDR3 nucleotides: TGTGCCAGCACGGACAGCACCTACGAGCAGTACTTC.

This clonotype has only a few counts. This chain links TRBV2 with TRBJ2-1; 8 positions match TRBD1. The CDR3 runs 13 residues. V was pared by 3 bases and J by 9 bases, with 4 bases of the junction left unmatched. CDR1 is SNHLY and CDR2 is FYNNEI in the germline V gene. This CDR3 is CASSEQGASEQFF. Here the CDR3 DNA reads TGTGCCAGCAGTGAGCAGGGGGCAAGTGAGCAGTTCTTC. The variable domain in full, with the rest retrieved from reference TRBV2 and TRBJ2-1, is EPEVTQTPSHQVTQMGQEVILRCVPISNHLYFYWYRQILGQKVEFLVSFYNNEISEKSEIFDDQFSVERPDGSNFTLKIRSTKLEDSAMYFCASSEQGASEQFFGPGTRLTVL.

The chain carries TRBV5-1 and TRBJ1-1, with D maybe TRBD1 (5 bases). Germline V lookup: CDR1 SGHRS, CDR2 YFSETQ. V was shortened by 5 bases and J by 1 base, with 9 bases between the two germline ends. The CDR3 covers 13 residues. This CDR3 is CASRETGNTEAFF. The CDR3 bases are TGCGCCAGCAGGGAAACAGGGAACACTGAAGCTTTCTTT. The full variable domain, its missing parts supplied by reference TRBV5-1 and TRBJ1-1, is KAGVTQTPRYLIKTRGQQVTLSCSPISGHRSVSWYQQTPGQGLQFLFEYFSETQRNKGNFPGRFSGRQFSNSRSEMNVSTLELGDSALYLCASRETGNTEAFFGQGTRLTVV.

The CDR3, as DNA: TGTGCCAGCAGCGCGGGACAGAACACCGGGGAGCTGTTTTTT. This gives the protein CASSAGQNTGELFF. The chain employs TRBV28 and TRBJ2-2; D possibly matches TRBD1 or TRBD2 (6 bases each). Germline V gene sequence: CDR1 MDHEN, CDR2 SYDVKM. The CDR3 runs 14 residues. Trimming pared 6 bases from V and 1 base from J, leaving 9 bases between.

This clonotype occurred many times. The V gene is TRBV7-2, the J gene TRBJ2-7; D is perhaps TRBD1 (5 bases). Trimming stripped 2 bases from V and 2 bases from J, with 22 bases between. The CDR3 consists of 18 residues. Germline loops: CDR1 SGHTA, CDR2 FQGNSA. The CDR3 nucleotides are TGTGCCAGCAGCTTACTTCGTAGCAGGGCCAACTATCCCTACGAGCAGTACTTC. It yields the protein CASSLLRSRANYPYEQYF.

This clonotype appeared many times. The genes are TRBV12-3 or TRBV12-4 and TRBJ1-1; no clear D. With 6 bases removed from V and 7 bases from J, the gap between germline ends came to 12 bases. The CDR3 covers 12 residues. For the CDR3, the DNA is TGTGCCAGCAGAAAAGGACTGTTTGAAGCTTTCTTT. It codes for CASRKGLFEAFF.

This clonotype was observed many times. J is TRBJ2-3 and V is TRBV5-1, with D unresolved. The CDR3 covers 14 residues. V was clipped by 4 bases and J by 1 base, with 10 bases between them. In germline, CDR1 is SGHRS, CDR2 YFSETQ. The CDR3 spells CASSPDPGTDTQYF. As DNA, the CDR3 is TGCGCCAGCAGCCCCGACCCGGGCACAGATACGCAGTATTTT.

This clonotype was counted ten times or more. The J gene is TRBJ2-7, the V gene TRBV11-1; 7 bases agree with TRBD1. The CDR3 runs to 15 residues. The V and J ends lost 5 bases and 6 bases, in that order; junction bases with no gene match: 13. Germline assignment: CDR1 SGHAT and CDR2 FQDESV (reference sequence). CDR3 in DNA: TGTGCCAGCAGCCCACGGACAGGTTACGACCGCGAGCAGTACTTC. Translating gives CASSPRTGYDREQYF.

The chain is built from TRBV3-1 and TRBJ2-2; possibly TRBD2 for D (5 bases). CDR3 length: 14 residues. Deletions cut 5 bases from V and 4 bases from J, with 11 bases between. The germline V gene has CDR1 LGHDT and CDR2 YNNKEL (reference sequence). DNA for the CDR3: TGTGCCAGCAGCGGTATAACTAGCACCGGGGAGCTGTTTTTT. This codes for CASSGITSTGELFF.